These 28 T cell receptor beta chains were all obtained from the same sample, sequenced in a study of cytomegalovirus exposure and HLA in healthy donors. Primers included in the PCR were 60 Vbeta and 13 Jbeta primers. Assay: immunoSEQ multiplex PCR; the TCRdb copy retains only in-frame clones and omits some. This sample has over 100,000 clones; over 60% occur once, and the top ten carry around 5%. The material sequenced was PBMCs. The receptors stem from a man in his thirties or forties in good health and CMV-seropositive.

The chain is built from TRBV28 and TRBJ1-5; 12 bases match TRBD1. The ends lost 6 bases at V and 7 bases at J; junction bases unmatched: 7. The CDR3 is 15 residues long. Germline assignment: CDR1 MDHEN and CDR2 SYDVKM. CDR3 residues: CASRPGQGARQPQHF. The CDR3 DNA reads as TGTGCCAGCAGGCCGGGACAGGGGGCGAGGCAGCCCCAGCATTTT.

The V call is TRBV19, the J call TRBJ1-1, with TRBD1 identical over 10 bases. The CDR3 is 17 residues long. Germline V gene sequence: CDR1 LNHDA, CDR2 SQIVND (reference sequence). Trimming at V came to 7 bases and at J to 5 bases, leaving 16 bases not matched to a gene. The CDR3 sequence: CASKDAFGTGDRTEAFF. CDR3 coding DNA: TGTGCCAGTAAGGATGCTTTCGGGACAGGGGATCGGACTGAAGCTTTCTTT.

The genes are TRBV18 and TRBJ1-1, with D possibly matching TRBD1 (5 bases). Germline V gives CDR1 KGHSH, CDR2 LQKENI. V lost 0 bases to trimming and J lost 5 bases, with 13 bases between them. CDR3 length equals 15 residues. The CDR3 coding sequence is TGTGCCAGCTCACCACCGACCGGGGGGTTAACTGAAGCTTTCTTT. It translates to CASSPPTGGLTEAFF.

This chain connects TRBV5-1 to TRBJ1-6; perhaps TRBD1 as D (5 bases). Germline V gene sequence: CDR1 SGHRS, CDR2 YFSETQ. V lost 0 bases to trimming and J lost 6 bases, with 10 bases between them. This CDR3 region has 15 residues. The CDR3 DNA sequence: TGCGCCAGCAGCTTGGGGGGGGTAAGTAATTCACCCCTCCACTTT. Translated, it gives CASSLGGVSNSPLHF. Using reference TRBV5-1 and TRBJ1-6 for the parts outside the CDR3, the full variable domain is KAGVTQTPRYLIKTRGQQVTLSCSPISGHRSVSWYQQTPGQGLQFLFEYFSETQRNKGNFPGRFSGRQFSNSRSEMNVSTLELGDSALYLCASSLGGVSNSPLHFGNGTRLTVT.

This clone showed up just once. V usage is TRBV13 and J usage is TRBJ1-4, with D unclear. CDR3 length: 15 amino acids. The V end was cut by 0 bases, the J end by 2 bases, with 7 bases between. CDR1 PRHDT and CDR2 FYEKMQ come from the germline V gene (reference sequence). This chain's CDR3 is CASSLGWATNEKLFF. For the CDR3, the DNA is TGTGCCAGCAGCTTAGGCTGGGCTACTAATGAAAAACTGTTTTTT.

The V gene is TRBV2, the J gene TRBJ2-7; 13 bases fit TRBD2. This CDR3 has 15 residues. V lost 5 bases to trimming and J lost 3 bases; unmatched junction nucleotides: 4. Germline CDR1 is SNHLY and CDR2 is FYNNEI. The CDR3 sequence: CASSPLAGGFYEQYF. CDR3 coding DNA: TGTGCCAGCAGTCCACTAGCGGGGGGGTTCTACGAGCAGTACTTC.

The chain couples TRBV10-3 to TRBJ2-6; possibly TRBD2 for D (6 bases). Germline V CDR1 and CDR2: ENHRY, SYGVKD. The ends were cut back, 3 bases at V and 4 bases at J, with 28 bases in the middle. This CDR3 is 21 amino acids long. For the CDR3, the DNA is TGTGCCATCAGTGACGCACCGGAGGGTGCTCTTACTCTTCCGGGGGCCAACGTCCTGACTTTC. It codes for CAISDAPEGALTLPGANVLTF.

The rearrangement joins TRBV10-3 to TRBJ2-3; 16 positions match TRBD2. The CDR3 is 17 amino acids. With 8 bases clipped from V and 2 bases from J, the junction kept 7 bases outside the gene matches. Germline V gene data show CDR1 as ENHRY and CDR2 as SYGVKD. The CDR3 loop reads CAIGGTSGGGVTDTQYF. The CDR3, as DNA: TGTGCCATCGGAGGGACTAGCGGGGGGGGTGTCACAGATACGCAGTATTTT.

This clone came up a few times. The chain carries TRBV5-6 and TRBJ1-1; D remains ambiguous. The germline V and J ends were trimmed by 0 bases and 3 bases, with 12 bases remaining between them. Per the germline V gene, CDR1 is SGHDT and CDR2 is YYEEEE. CDR3 length equals 15 residues. In nucleotides, the CDR3 is TGTGCCAGCAGCTTGGTGTCGGGTTTCCACACTGAAGCTTTCTTT. Its translation is CASSLVSGFHTEAFF.

The chain couples TRBV7-8 to TRBJ2-1; D unresolved. Between the trimmed V and J ends, which lost 0 bases and 2 bases, there was a span of 5 bases. Germline V gene sequence: CDR1 SGHVS, CDR2 FQNEAQ. This CDR3 has 14 amino acids. In DNA form, the CDR3 reads TGTGCCAGCAGCTTAGCGGCAGCCTACAATGAGCAGTTCTTC. Translating gives CASSLAAAYNEQFF.

This clone was seen repeatedly, ten times or more. This chain links TRBV5-1 with TRBJ2-7; the D gene is possibly TRBD2 (6 bases). V was clipped by 0 bases and J by 4 bases, with 11 bases between them. Germline V CDR1 and CDR2: SGHRS, YFSETQ. The CDR3 consists of 14 residues. The CDR3 region is CASSLGATSYEQYF. The CDR3 DNA is TGCGCCAGCAGCTTGGGGGCGACTAGTTACGAGCAGTACTTC.

The V gene is TRBV30, the J gene TRBJ1-1, with D unclear. This CDR3 has 13 amino acids. Germline loops: CDR1 GTSNPN, CDR2 SVGIG (reference sequence). The germline V and J ends were trimmed by 0 bases and 0 bases, with 5 bases remaining between them. CDR3 sequence reads: CAWSVRVNTEAFF. CDR3 coding DNA: TGTGCCTGGAGTGTACGGGTGAACACTGAAGCTTTCTTT.

CDR3 sequence (DNA): TGTGCCAGCAGCGTAGTAGGGGGGGCGCTTGACACCATATATTTT. As protein: CASSVVGGALDTIYF. The chain joins TRBV9 to TRBJ1-3, with D possibly TRBD1 on 6 matching bases. The CDR3 is 15 residues long. Trimming removed 0 bases at V and 8 bases at J, with 15 bases between. CDR1 and CDR2 (germline): SGDLS, YYNGEE.

The chain has TRBV6-5 and TRBJ2-1; perhaps TRBD1 as D (6 bases). Germline CDR1 reads MNHEY; CDR2 reads SVGAGI. The V gene lost 9 bases and the J gene lost 9 bases, with 21 bases spanning the gap. CDR3 length: 14 amino acids. CDR3 loop: CASTGSRMSGEQFF. As DNA, the CDR3 is TGTGCCAGTACAGGGTCCCGAATGTCCGGTGAGCAGTTCTTC.

This clone was counted once. The chain uses TRBV5-4 and TRBJ2-5; 10 bases line up with TRBD2. Germline lookup yields CDR1 SGHNT and CDR2 YYREEE (reference sequence). Trimming took 1 base from V and 4 from J; bases not matched to a gene: 13. The CDR3 is made up of 18 amino acids. The CDR3 here is CASSLSPQPAGGPETQYF. CDR3 nucleotides: TGTGCCAGCAGCTTGTCACCCCAACCAGCGGGGGGGCCAGAGACCCAGTACTTC.

The chain links TRBV29-1 to TRBJ1-2, with a possible D match to TRBD1 (6 bases). Germline V lookup: CDR1 SQVTM, CDR2 ANQGSEA. V was trimmed by 7 bases and J by 1 base, leaving 16 bases between them. This CDR3 is built from 14 residues. The CDR3, as DNA: TGCAGCGCGGTCGGGGGGCCGGGTAACTATGGCTACACCTTC. Translation: CSAVGGPGNYGYTF.

The rearrangement joins TRBV7-6 to TRBJ1-5; D is perhaps TRBD1 (5 bases). V dropped 5 bases and J dropped 7 bases, with 15 bases sitting between them. Germline V gives CDR1 SGHVS, CDR2 FNYEAQ. The CDR3 is 14 amino acids. The CDR3 sequence: CASSPRGSGQPQHF. CDR3 coding DNA: TGTGCCAGCAGCCCCCGGGGGTCAGGACAGCCCCAGCATTTT.

This sequence joins TRBV4-3 and TRBJ2-5; TRBD2 agrees at 14 bases. This CDR3 has 17 residues. In germline, CDR1 is LGHNA, CDR2 YSLEER. V dropped 4 bases and J dropped 5; count of bases not matched to a gene: 9. This CDR3 reads CASSRRLAGGPTETQYF. In DNA form, the CDR3 reads TGCGCCAGCAGCCGCCGACTAGCGGGGGGGCCGACGGAGACCCAGTACTTC.

The chain combines TRBV9 with TRBJ2-3; a possible D gene is TRBD2 (6 bases). The V gene lost 0 bases and the J gene lost 4 bases, with 15 bases spanning the gap. Germline V gene sequence: CDR1 SGDLS, CDR2 YYNGEE. There are 16 residues in the CDR3. CDR3 coding DNA: TGTGCCAGCAGCGTAGGTGCTAGCGATGTGGCAGATACGCAGTATTTT. Translated: CASSVGASDVADTQYF.

The chain recombines TRBV14 with TRBJ2-7; weak D call: TRBD1 (5 bases). CDR3 length: 17 amino acids. Looked up from germline, CDR1 is SGHDN and CDR2 is FVKESK. Trimming cost V 3 bases and J 3 bases, with 21 bases left between them. CDR3 protein: CASSHSRGSGLNYEQYF. In nucleotides, the CDR3 is TGTGCCAGCAGCCACTCCAGAGGCTCAGGGTTAAACTACGAGCAGTACTTC.

The rearrangement joins TRBV2 to TRBJ2-7, with 7 bases matching TRBD1. V shed 5 bases, J shed 6 bases, and the junction held 4 bases outside the gene matches. The CDR3 covers 12 residues. Germline values: CDR1 SNHLY, CDR2 FYNNEI. The CDR3 DNA sequence: TGTGCCAGCAGTACCACAGGGGTCGAGCAGTACTTC. Its translation: CASSTTGVEQYF.

The rearrangement joins TRBV2 to TRBJ1-2; D is unresolved. V was clipped by 5 bases and J by 6 bases, with 13 bases between them. Germline CDR1 reads SNHLY; CDR2 reads FYNNEI. This CDR3 is built from 13 residues. CDR3 DNA sequence: TGTGCCAGCAGTATCGGGGATCCCGATGGCTACACCTTC. Its translation: CASSIGDPDGYTF.

This clone was seen a few times. The chain links TRBV4-3 to TRBJ1-2, with TRBD1 as a possible D gene (5 bases). The CDR3 covers 13 residues. The V end was cut by 4 bases, the J end by 7 bases, with 13 bases between. Germline CDR1 LGHNA, CDR2 YSLEER. The CDR3 spells CASSPQGNSGYTF. In DNA form, the CDR3 reads TGCGCCAGCAGCCCTCAGGGTAATAGTGGCTACACCTTC.

The chain recombines TRBV2 with TRBJ1-6; the match to TRBD1 covers 7 bases. Unmatched junction bases numbered 2, after V lost 6 bases and J lost 0 bases. CDR3 size: 15 residues. CDR1 is SNHLY, CDR2 FYNNEI, per germline. CDR3 region: CASRGQSSYNSPLHF. CDR3 nucleotides: TGTGCCAGCAGGGGACAGAGCTCCTATAATTCACCCCTCCACTTT.

The V call is TRBV27, the J call TRBJ2-6; D may be TRBD1 (6 bases). This CDR3 comprises 20 residues. V gave up 1 base and J gave up 0 bases, with 19 bases separating them. Germline V gene data show CDR1 as MNHEY and CDR2 as SMNVEV (reference sequence). The CDR3 region is CASSLFFGRQGSSGANVLTF. The CDR3 bases are TGTGCCAGCAGTTTATTTTTCGGTCGTCAGGGGAGCTCTGGGGCCAACGTCCTGACTTTC.

The CDR3 here is CASSEPGSLTDTQYF. CDR3 sequence (DNA): TGTGCCAGCTCTGAGCCAGGGTCACTCACAGATACGCAGTATTTT. The chain couples TRBV6-1 to TRBJ2-3; the D gene is possibly TRBD1 (5 bases). Germline assignment: CDR1 MNHNS and CDR2 SASEGT. V was pared by 8 bases and J by 2 bases, with 17 bases between. This CDR3 has 15 amino acids.

This sequence joins TRBV19 and TRBJ2-7; tentatively, D is TRBD2 (5 bases). There are 14 residues in the CDR3. V was trimmed by 5 bases and J by 6 bases, leaving 17 bases between them. CDR1 is LNHDA and CDR2 is SQIVND in the germline V gene (reference sequence). CDR3 loop: CASSSRGSTAEQYF. CDR3 sequence (DNA): TGTGCCAGTAGTTCAAGAGGGTCAACAGCCGAGCAGTACTTC. Filled out from reference TRBV19 and TRBJ2-7, the complete variable domain reads DGGITQSPKYLFRKEGQNVTLSCEQNLNHDAMYWYRQDPGQGLRLIYYSQIVNDFQKGDIAEGYSVSREKKESFPLTVTSAQKNPTAFYLCASSSRGSTAEQYFGPGTRLTVT.

The chain recombines TRBV11-3 with TRBJ1-1; no clear D. The V end lost 5 bases, the J end lost 4 bases, and 11 bases lay between the germline ends. CDR1 and CDR2 (germline): SGHNT, YENEEA. This CDR3 spans 13 amino acids. The DNA for the CDR3 is TGTGCCAGCAGCGTCATGTCGGGCACTGAAGCTTTCTTT. Translation gives CASSVMSGTEAFF.